The TCR beta chain under discussion was sequenced for a study of blood T cells in healthy people across ages. This clonotype was found many times. The antigen is not known. For every donor, a draw yielded ten milliliters of peripheral blood. Trimming took 2 bases from V and 8 from J; bases not matched to a gene: 10. Germline V gene lookup returns CDR1 SGHTA and CDR2 FQGTGA. CDR3 length: 17 amino acids. Primers used in a second PCR of roughly 6 to 12 cycles were a sample-barcoded 5' primer and a J-beta primer mix. TCRdb called the 5' RACE reads again in MiXCR, with one record for every CDR3 protein. The data hold about 650,000 distinct CDR3 sequences, with approximately 30% observed a single time. Study conclusions and caveats: What prevented conclusive comparison of naive and antigen-experienced cells was that PBMCs were unsorted. Unknown donor CMV status possibly confounded expanded clonotype changes.

This rearrangement joins TRBV7-3 to TRBJ2-1; TRBD2 matches 12 bases. The receptor comes from a woman of 80 years or more in good health. The sample comprised blood. CDR3 protein: CASSLLPTSGGKDEQFF. The CDR3 DNA follows: TGTGCCAGCAGCTTATTACCGACTAGCGGGGGTAAAGATGAGCAGTTCTTC.